This passage covers 15 T cell receptor beta chains from one sample sequenced in a study of early T cells in non-severe SARS-CoV-2 infection. TCRdb re-called the 5' RACE reads through MiXCR, storing one row per CDR3 protein. The data show 20,000 or so distinct CDR3 sequences, more than 4.5% seen once. Material: whole blood. Every receptor here comes from an adult who was a healthcare worker with PCR-confirmed SARS-CoV-2 infection or an uninfected control (not recorded which).

This clonotype was detected many times. The V gene is TRBV2, the J gene TRBJ2-4; TRBD1 agrees at 10 bases. The V gene's germline CDR1 is SNHLY and CDR2 FYNNEI. The length of the CDR3 is 15 residues. The J segment lost 8 bases and the V segment lost 5 bases, leaving 9 bases of the junction unmatched. The CDR3 sequence: CASSSGTGDGDIQYF. CDR3 DNA: TGTGCCAGCAGTTCCGGGACAGGGGACGGTGACATTCAGTACTTC. Supplemented by reference TRBV2 and TRBJ2-4, the full variable domain reads EPEVTQTPSHQVTQMGQEVILRCVPISNHLYFYWYRQILGQKVEFLVSFYNNEISEKSEIFDDQFSVERPDGSNFTLKIRSTKLEDSAMYFCASSSGTGDGDIQYFGAGTRLSVL.

In this sample, this clonotype turned up many times. V gene TRBV3-1 combines with J gene TRBJ2-3; D uncertain. CDR3 length: 15 amino acids. The germline V gene encodes CDR1 LGHDT and CDR2 YNNKEL (reference sequence). V lost 0 bases and J lost 6, with 13 bases in between. CDR3 sequence reads: CASSQDWASRDTQYF. CDR3 in DNA: TGTGCCAGCAGCCAAGATTGGGCCTCCCGGGATACGCAGTATTTT.

The rearrangement uses TRBV10-1 and TRBJ2-1; D unresolved. The V gene's germline CDR1 is WNHNN and CDR2 SYGVQD (reference sequence). The V and J ends lost 4 bases and 5 bases respectively, with 6 bases between them. CDR3 length equals 12 residues. The DNA for the CDR3 is TGCGCCAGCAGTGGATGGGACAATGAGCAGTTCTTC. Residues: CASSGWDNEQFF.

This chain connects TRBV5-4 to TRBJ2-3; the match to TRBD2 covers 10 bases. Trimming at V came to 4 bases and at J to 4 bases, leaving 12 bases not matched to a gene. Germline lookup yields CDR1 SGHNT and CDR2 YYREEE (reference sequence). The CDR3 contains 17 residues. CDR3 sequence (DNA): TGTGCCAGCAGCCGATTCGGGAGCGGGGGGGCCGCAGATACGCAGTATTTT. Translated: CASSRFGSGGAADTQYF.

This clonotype was counted between two and nine times. The V and J genes are TRBV12-3 or TRBV12-4 and TRBJ1-1; D uncertain. The CDR3 has 12 amino acids. V dropped 6 bases and J dropped 4 bases, with 9 bases sitting between them. CDR3 residues: CASRTGSTEAFF. The CDR3 DNA sequence: TGTGCCAGCAGGACCGGTAGCACTGAAGCTTTCTTT.

This clonotype is medium-sized within its sample. This chain links TRBV29-1 with TRBJ2-2, with no clear D. V gave up 7 bases and J gave up 0 bases, with 18 bases separating them. The CDR3 is made up of 16 amino acids. Germline lookup yields CDR1 SQVTM and CDR2 ANQGSEA. CDR3 residues: CSAQIGNAANTGELFF. As DNA, the CDR3 is TGCAGCGCCCAGATTGGGAATGCGGCGAACACCGGGGAGCTGTTTTTT.

Here the CDR3 reads CSARSRDTPRGIYNEQFF. CDR3 DNA: TGCAGTGCTAGATCCCGGGACACGCCGAGGGGAATCTACAATGAGCAGTTCTTC. The chain couples TRBV20-1 to TRBJ2-1; D perhaps matches TRBD1 (6 bases). This CDR3 has 18 amino acids. V lost 2 bases and J 3 bases, leaving 23 bases between the germline ends. Germline CDR1 and CDR2: DFQATT and SNEGSKA (reference sequence).

This clonotype occurred many times. The chain employs TRBV5-1 and TRBJ2-1; 12 bases are shared with TRBD1. The germline CDR1 and CDR2 sequences are SGHRS and YFSETQ. V shed 4 bases and J 9 bases; nucleotides not matched to a gene: 14. The CDR3 is 17 residues long. The CDR3 nucleotides read TGCGCCAGCAGCCCTAACCCGACCGGGACAGGGGGCGGTGAGCAGTTCTTC. This gives the protein CASSPNPTGTGGGEQFF. Looking up the rest from reference TRBV5-1 and TRBJ2-1 gives the full variable domain: KAGVTQTPRYLIKTRGQQVTLSCSPISGHRSVSWYQQTPGQGLQFLFEYFSETQRNKGNFPGRFSGRQFSNSRSEMNVSTLELGDSALYLCASSPNPTGTGGGEQFFGPGTRLTVL.

This clonotype was observed a few times. The CDR3 loop reads CASSQLSGRGLYEQYF. CDR3 DNA sequence: TGTGCCAGCAGCCAACTTAGCGGGAGAGGTTTATACGAGCAGTACTTC. The chain carries TRBV4-2 and TRBJ2-7; 9 nucleotides match TRBD2. Germline CDR1 reads LGHNA; CDR2 reads YNFKEQ. Germline trimming cut 2 bases from V and 4 bases from J; bases unmatched to any gene: 9. The length of the CDR3 is 16 residues.

This sequence joins TRBV20-1 and TRBJ1-6, with unresolved D. The CDR3 has 15 amino acids. Trimming cost V 6 bases and J 0 bases, with 12 bases left between them. Germline CDR1 DFQATT, CDR2 SNEGSKA (reference sequence). CDR3: CSAAPGGSYNSPLHF. The CDR3 bases are TGCAGTGCCGCGCCGGGAGGCTCCTATAATTCACCCCTCCACTTT.

This clonotype occurred many times. The chain links TRBV12-3 or TRBV12-4 to TRBJ2-1; D is unclear. The CDR3 runs to 13 residues. The V end was cut by 1 base, the J end by 3 bases, with 4 bases between. The CDR3 here is CASSLVSYNEQFF. The CDR3 nucleotides are TGTGCCAGCAGTTTAGTCAGCTACAATGAGCAGTTCTTC.

This clonotype occurred a few times. The chain has TRBV4-1 and TRBJ2-7; either TRBD1 or TRBD2 may fit D (6 bases each). This CDR3 is built from 15 residues. Germline loops: CDR1 MGHRA, CDR2 YSYEKL. Trimming pared 8 bases from V and 3 bases from J, leaving 20 bases between. CDR3 protein: CASSPGRGGRYEQYF. The CDR3 coding sequence is TGCGCCAGCTCGCCAGGCCGTGGGGGGCGCTACGAGCAGTACTTC.

This clonotype was seen once. The chain couples TRBV7-9 to TRBJ2-1; 9 nucleotides line up with TRBD2. Germline CDR1 SEHNR, CDR2 FQNEAQ (reference sequence). This CDR3 region has 18 residues. V was pared by 1 base and J by 3 bases, with 10 bases of the junction left unmatched. Here the CDR3 reads CASSLGNRERGDYNEQFF. The CDR3 DNA reads TGTGCCAGCAGCTTAGGAAACCGGGAGCGGGGGGACTACAATGAGCAGTTCTTC.

This chain uses TRBV12-3 or TRBV12-4 with TRBJ2-7, with D perhaps TRBD1 (6 bases). V gave up 5 bases and J gave up 3 bases, with 14 bases separating them. CDR3 length equals 14 residues. CDR3 in amino acids: CASSKATGSYEQYF. CDR3 nucleotide sequence: TGTGCCAGCAGTAAAGCTACAGGGAGCTACGAGCAGTACTTC.

About this clonotype: This may arise from a read error, as a much more abundant clone is one base away. The gene calls are TRBV11-2 and TRBJ2-5; TRBD2 might be the D (5 bases). CDR3 length: 13 amino acids. CDR1 SGHAT and CDR2 FQNNGV come from the germline V gene. The CDR3 bases are TGTGCCAGCAGCCCCGGACTGAAGGAGACCCTGTACTTC. Encoded protein: CASSPGLKETLYF.